Below, 21 T cell receptor beta chains from the same sample are listed, as sequenced in a study of response to subunit inactivated influenza vaccine. TCRdb independently ran MiXCR on the RT-PCR reads; one entry per CDR3 protein. This sample has approximately 520,000 distinct CDR3 sequences, with 25% found just once. Sequencing used CD4+ T cells sorted from PBMCs, obtained 5 days after vaccination. These receptors were obtained from a man in his forties or fifties who received an inactivated influenza vaccine.

V usage is TRBV2 and J usage is TRBJ2-1; D is uncertain. V was clipped by 7 bases and J by 7 bases, with 11 bases between them. CDR1 is SNHLY and CDR2 is FYNNEI in the germline V gene. The CDR3 consists of 12 residues. The chain's CDR3 is CASNFILNEQFF. CDR3 sequence (DNA): TGTGCCAGCAACTTCATTTTGAATGAGCAGTTCTTC. The full variable domain, its missing parts supplied by reference TRBV2 and TRBJ2-1, is EPEVTQTPSHQVTQMGQEVILRCVPISNHLYFYWYRQILGQKVEFLVSFYNNEISEKSEIFDDQFSVERPDGSNFTLKIRSTKLEDSAMYFCASNFILNEQFFGPGTRLTVL.

The chain has TRBV7-6 and TRBJ2-7; the D is unclear. Trimming took 1 base from V and 3 from J, leaving 10 bases between them. Germline loops: CDR1 SGHVS, CDR2 FNYEAQ. CDR3 size: 14 residues. The CDR3 DNA is TGTGCCAGCAGCTTAGGTCAAGGTCACTACGAGCAGTACTTC. Residues: CASSLGQGHYEQYF. Complete variable domain (other parts from reference TRBV7-6 and TRBJ2-7): GAGVSQSPRYKVTKRGQDVALRCDPISGHVSLYWYRQALGQGPEFLTYFNYEAQQDKSGLPNDRFSAERPEGSISTLTIQRTEQRDSAMYRCASSLGQGHYEQYFGPGTRLTVT.

This rearrangement joins TRBV7-9 to TRBJ2-7, with a possible D match to TRBD1 (5 bases). The CDR3 sequence is 13 residues long. CDR1 SEHNR and CDR2 FQNEAQ come from the germline V gene (reference sequence). Trimming took 5 bases from V and 2 from J, leaving 10 bases between them. The CDR3 is CASSPGYPYEQYF. The DNA for the CDR3 is TGTGCCAGCAGCCCAGGGTACCCCTACGAGCAGTACTTC.

The chain employs TRBV5-1 and TRBJ1-3; no reliable D call. This CDR3 is 14 amino acids long. The V end was cut by 5 bases, the J end by 1 base, with 10 bases between. Germline V gene sequence: CDR1 SGHRS, CDR2 YFSETQ. For the CDR3, the DNA is TGCGCCAGCAGGCTGAGAGGGTCTGGAAACACCATATATTTT. It yields the protein CASRLRGSGNTIYF.

The chain couples TRBV6-2 or TRBV6-3 to TRBJ1-1, with D possibly matching TRBD1 (5 bases). The germline gives CDR1 MNHEY, CDR2 SVGEGT. The CDR3 length is 15 residues. V lost 7 bases and J 2 bases, leaving 17 bases between the germline ends. CDR3 DNA: TGTGCCAGCACCCACCTGGGAGGGGTCAACACTGAAGCTTTCTTT. This encodes CASTHLGGVNTEAFF.

V is TRBV11-2 and J is TRBJ2-5, with 15 nucleotides matching TRBD2. Per the germline V gene, CDR1 is SGHAT and CDR2 is FQNNGV. This CDR3 is 16 amino acids long. The ends lost 5 bases at V and 7 bases at J; junction bases unmatched: 8. The CDR3 bases are TGTGCCAGCAGCCCTTGGACTAGCGGGGGGGCGGGGACCCAGTACTTC. This gives the protein CASSPWTSGGAGTQYF.

The genes are TRBV20-1 and TRBJ2-1; TRBD2 matches at 11 bases. Germline CDR1 is DFQATT and CDR2 is SNEGSKA (reference sequence). The junction had 7 bases not matched to a gene; V was cut back by 1 base and J by 8 bases. The CDR3 has 15 residues. The CDR3 DNA is TGCAGTGCTAGAGCTCCGGGACTAGCGGTAGATGAGCAGTTCTTC. Translated, it gives CSARAPGLAVDEQFF.

J is TRBJ1-1 and V is TRBV3-1; D gene ambiguous. CDR3 length equals 15 residues. V lost 0 bases, J lost 2 bases, and 10 bases lay in between. Looked up from germline, CDR1 is LGHDT and CDR2 is YNNKEL (reference sequence). The CDR3 DNA sequence: TGTGCCAGCAGCCAAGATACCCGGAGTAACACTGAAGCTTTCTTT. Protein: CASSQDTRSNTEAFF. The full variable domain, its missing parts supplied by reference TRBV3-1 and TRBJ1-1, is DTAVSQTPKYLVTQMGNDKSIKCEQNLGHDTMYWYKQDSKKFLKIMFSYNNKELIINETVPNRFSPKSPDKAHLNLHINSLELGDSAVYFCASSQDTRSNTEAFFGQGTRLTVV.

The gene calls are TRBV9 and TRBJ2-1, with 10 bases aligning to TRBD2. Germline assignment: CDR1 SGDLS and CDR2 YYNGEE. This CDR3 region has 15 residues. The V segment lost 2 bases and the J segment 8 bases; nucleotides outside the gene matches: 7. The CDR3 nucleotides read TGTGCCAGCAGCGTCCGACCGGGACTAGCGTATGAGCAGTTCTTC. Its protein product is CASSVRPGLAYEQFF.

The chain uses TRBV3-1 and TRBJ2-7; the match to TRBD1 covers 10 bases. The CDR3 runs 16 residues. The germline V gene encodes CDR1 LGHDT and CDR2 YNNKEL (reference sequence). The junction had 8 bases not matched to a gene; V was cut back by 1 base and J by 5 bases. CDR3 coding DNA: TGTGCCAGCAGCCAAGTCCCGACAGGGGGCTACGACGAGCAGTACTTC. It specifies CASSQVPTGGYDEQYF.

Here the CDR3 DNA reads TGTGCCAGCAGTGAAGCGGGGGGAAGAACTGAAGCTTTCTTT. Translation gives CASSEAGGRTEAFF. V is TRBV2 and J is TRBJ1-1; tentatively, D is TRBD1 (5 bases). Trimming stripped 0 bases from V and 5 bases from J, with 10 bases between. The germline V gene has CDR1 SNHLY and CDR2 FYNNEI. This CDR3 is 14 amino acids long.

This clonotype appeared a few times. V is TRBV7-9 and J is TRBJ2-1; D may be TRBD2 (5 bases). Trimming stripped 4 bases from V and 5 bases from J, with 12 bases between. Germline CDR1 is SEHNR and CDR2 is FQNEAQ (reference sequence). The CDR3 is 14 residues long. DNA for the CDR3: TGTGCCAGCAGCTCATACCGGGGTAACAATGAGCAGTTCTTC. It codes for CASSSYRGNNEQFF.

This chain links TRBV6-2 or TRBV6-3 with TRBJ2-6, with 8 bases fitting TRBD1. In germline, CDR1 is MNHEY, CDR2 SVGEGT. V dropped 2 bases and J dropped 0; count of bases not matched to a gene: 6. The CDR3 has 18 residues. CDR3 sequence reads: CASSYEGTGTSGANVLTF. The DNA of the CDR3 is TGTGCCAGCAGTTACGAGGGGACAGGAACCTCTGGGGCCAACGTCCTGACTTTC.

There are a few counts of this clonotype. This rearrangement joins TRBV20-1 to TRBJ2-5; 12 nucleotides match TRBD1. Germline loops: CDR1 DFQATT, CDR2 SNEGSKA (reference sequence). The trim removed 5 bases at V and 4 bases at J, leaving 14 bases unmatched. The CDR3 length is 17 residues. The CDR3 here is CSAVSGTGGAPGETQYF. CDR3 nucleotide sequence: TGCAGTGCTGTTAGCGGGACAGGGGGCGCCCCGGGAGAGACCCAGTACTTC.

The V and J genes are TRBV4-1 and TRBJ1-3, with D uncertain. CDR3 size: 17 residues. Trimming pared 4 bases from V and 0 bases from J, leaving 16 bases between. The V gene's germline CDR1 is MGHRA and CDR2 YSYEKL. In DNA, the CDR3 is TGCGCCAGCAGCCCGCAGCCTGGGATAGTCTCTGGAAACACCATATATTTT. Translated, it gives CASSPQPGIVSGNTIYF.

This clonotype was counted a few times. The chain has TRBV24-1 and TRBJ1-1; no clear D. The germline V and J ends were trimmed by 2 bases and 2 bases, with 5 bases remaining between them. The CDR3 contains 13 residues. CDR1 is KGHDR and CDR2 is SFDVKD in the germline V gene. The DNA for the CDR3 is TGTGCCACCAGTGATTCCTACAACACTGAAGCTTTCTTT. As protein: CATSDSYNTEAFF.

This clonotype was seen a few times. In DNA form, the CDR3 reads TGTGCCAGCAGCCCGGGATTTTACACCGGGGAGCTGTTTTTT. Its translation is CASSPGFYTGELFF. J is TRBJ2-2 and V is TRBV7-2; a weak D match, TRBD2 (5 bases). CDR1 is SGHTA and CDR2 is FQGNSA in the germline V gene. The CDR3 sequence is 14 residues long. V was trimmed by 5 bases and J by 3 bases, leaving 10 bases between them.

The chain carries TRBV6-2 or TRBV6-3 and TRBJ2-3, with D tentatively TRBD2 (5 bases). The CDR3 is 14 residues long. V was cut by 2 bases and J by 4 bases, with 10 bases left in between. Germline-derived CDR1 and CDR2 are MNHEY and SVGEGT. CDR3 DNA sequence: TGTGCCAGCAGTTACCTTGGAGGCCCAGATACGCAGTATTTT. Its translation: CASSYLGGPDTQYF.

This clonotype has more than one count but fewer than ten. The chain carries TRBV15 and TRBJ2-3; no firm D call. Per the germline V gene, CDR1 is LNHNV and CDR2 is YYDKDF (reference sequence). The CDR3 is made up of 15 amino acids. The V end was cut by 0 bases, the J end by 5 bases, with 12 bases between. The CDR3 reads CATSRDRSSLDTQYF. CDR3 nucleotides: TGTGCCACCAGCAGAGATAGGAGTAGTCTAGATACGCAGTATTTT. Based on the CDR3 plus reference TRBV15 and TRBJ2-3, the full variable domain is DAMVIQNPRYQVTQFGKPVTLSCSQTLNHNVMYWYQQKSSQAPKLLFHYYDKDFNNEADTPDNFQSRRPNTSFCFLDIRSPGLGDTAMYLCATSRDRSSLDTQYFGPGTRLTVL.

The rearrangement uses TRBV5-6 and TRBJ1-4; D not certain. Per the germline V gene, CDR1 is SGHDT and CDR2 is YYEEEE. The CDR3 length is 14 residues. Trimming stripped 3 bases from V and 8 bases from J, with 14 bases between. The CDR3 nucleotides are TGTGCCAGCAGCTCGGGTCCTCGGGAGGAAAAACTGTTTTTT. It yields the protein CASSSGPREEKLFF.

In its sample, this clonotype was seen a few times. The rearrangement uses TRBV20-1 and TRBJ2-1; TRBD1 agrees at 10 bases. V trimming: 6 bases; J trimming: 9 bases; junction bases outside the gene matches: 11. Germline loops: CDR1 DFQATT, CDR2 SNEGSKA (reference sequence). The CDR3 runs to 14 residues. The CDR3 region is CSAGRGQGKSEQFF. The CDR3 coding sequence is TGCAGTGCGGGTAGGGGACAGGGGAAGAGTGAGCAGTTCTTC.